This TCR beta chain emerged from a study of OX40 agonist ivuxolimab in advanced cancers. Study background: There were three patients with partial responses, one having hepatocellular carcinoma and two cutaneous melanoma. Study-level points and caveats: There were, on average, more expanded clones in CD8+ T cells than in CD4+. Dosing at 0.1 to 3.0 mg/kg was accompanied by clonal expansion of CD4+ and CD8+ blood T cells by week 6.

The length of the CDR3 is 16 residues. Trimming removed 1 base from V and 9 bases from J, with 20 bases in between. Germline V gives CDR1 SGDLS, CDR2 YYNGEE. TCRdb keeps only in-frame clones here, not all; method: immunoSEQ multiplex PCR. The sample lists about 70,000 clones; 80% to 90% were seen once. A word on this clone: The target antigen is unknown.

This chain links TRBV9 with TRBJ2-1; no firm D call. The sample in question was CD4+ or CD8+ T cells sorted from blood, obtained in a trial of the OX40 agonist ivuxolimab. This TCR came from an adult with an advanced solid tumor such as melanoma, head and neck, liver or kidney cancer. The CDR3 loop reads CASSVRHNPVSSEQFF. The CDR3 nucleotides read TGTGCCAGCAGCGTAAGGCACAACCCCGTCAGTAGTGAGCAGTTCTTC.